The 17 T cell receptor beta chains given below trace back to one sample, sequenced in a study of shared clonotypes between healthy human individuals. Using immunoSEQ multiplex PCR, the repertoire was profiled, and TCRdb retains in-frame clones only, with some absent. The table includes around 510,000 clones, roughly 95% detected once. The sequencing sample was made of naive CD4+ T cells sorted from blood. Subset denoted: CD45RA+ positively selected. These receptors were taken from a woman in her twenties or thirties in good health.

The chain uses TRBV2 and TRBJ2-1; unclear D gene. The CDR3 length is 13 residues. Germline V gene data show CDR1 as SNHLY and CDR2 as FYNNEI. With 5 bases removed from V and 6 bases from J, the gap between germline ends came to 11 bases. The CDR3 region is CASSPDPVNEQFF. CDR3 coding DNA: TGTGCCAGCAGTCCGGACCCCGTCAATGAGCAGTTCTTC. Variable domain in full (rest from reference TRBV2 and TRBJ2-1): EPEVTQTPSHQVTQMGQEVILRCVPISNHLYFYWYRQILGQKVEFLVSFYNNEISEKSEIFDDQFSVERPDGSNFTLKIRSTKLEDSAMYFCASSPDPVNEQFFGPGTRLTVL.

This clone was seen just once. J is TRBJ1-2 and V is TRBV11-2; D might be TRBD1 (5 bases). Germline values: CDR1 SGHAT, CDR2 FQNNGV. V was shortened by 6 bases and J by 3 bases, with 11 bases between the two germline ends. The CDR3 contains 13 residues. The CDR3 nucleotides are TGTGCCAGCAGACGCCAGGGCGACTATGGCTACACCTTC. Protein sequence: CASRRQGDYGYTF.

The rearrangement links TRBV6-5 to TRBJ2-2; TRBD1 aligns across 7 bases. The CDR3 totals 15 residues. Germline V gene sequence: CDR1 MNHEY, CDR2 SVGAGI. V trimming: 6 bases; J trimming: 0 bases; junction bases outside the gene matches: 4. This CDR3 reads CASSRQGPNTGELFF. CDR3 bases: TGTGCCAGCAGCAGACAGGGACCGAACACCGGGGAGCTGTTTTTT.

For this clone: Within the sample, other DNA sequences also encode this same CDR3. The gene calls are TRBV28 and TRBJ2-7, with D perhaps matching TRBD1 (6 bases). The germline V gene has CDR1 MDHEN and CDR2 SYDVKM. The CDR3 sequence is 13 residues long. V was pared by 3 bases and J by 0 bases, with 6 bases between. The CDR3 spells CASSLDSSYEQYF. CDR3 sequence (DNA): TGTGCCAGCAGTTTGGACAGCTCCTACGAGCAGTACTTC.

This clone has just one count. The rearrangement links TRBV5-6 to TRBJ1-2, with D possibly being TRBD1 (6 bases). CDR1 is SGHDT and CDR2 is YYEEEE in the germline V gene. The CDR3 is 14 amino acids. V was trimmed by 4 bases and J by 5 bases, leaving 15 bases between them. CDR3 sequence: CASSPVGGRYGYTF. CDR3 DNA: TGTGCCAGCAGCCCCGTAGGGGGGCGGTATGGCTACACCTTC. Filled out from reference TRBV5-6 and TRBJ1-2, the complete variable domain reads DAGVTQSPTHLIKTRGQQVTLRCSPKSGHDTVSWYQQALGQGPQFIFQYYEEEERQRGNFPDRFSGHQFPNYSSELNVNALLLGDSALYLCASSPVGGRYGYTFGSGTRLTVV.

Written as DNA, the CDR3 is TGTGCTAGTGGCCATTCCTCCTCCGGGGTTATCTACGAGCAGTACTTC. It translates to CASGHSSSGVIYEQYF. The chain employs TRBV12-5 and TRBJ2-7, with a tentative D call TRBD2 (5 bases). The germline CDR1 and CDR2 sequences are LGHNT and FRNRAP. CDR3 length: 16 residues. V was cut by 6 bases and J by 3 bases, with 21 bases left in between.

This chain links TRBV11-3 with TRBJ2-2; D possibly uses TRBD1 or TRBD2 (5 bases each). The CDR3 sequence is 15 residues long. Trimming removed 2 bases from V and 6 bases from J, with 13 bases in between. CDR1 is SGHNT, CDR2 YENEEA, per germline. DNA for the CDR3: TGTGCCAGCAGCTTAACACGGGGACGTCCCGGGGAGCTGTTTTTT. This gives the protein CASSLTRGRPGELFF. Full variable domain (remainder filled in from reference TRBV11-3 and TRBJ2-2): EAGVVQSPRYKIIEKKQPVAFWCNPISGHNTLYWYLQNLGQGPELLIRYENEEAVDDSQLPKDRFSAERLKGVDSTLKIQPAELGDSAVYLCASSLTRGRPGELFFGEGSRLTVL.

The J gene is TRBJ1-1, the V gene TRBV18, with no clear D. Deletions cut 6 bases from V and 5 bases from J, with 22 bases between. CDR3 length: 16 amino acids. Germline CDR1 is KGHSH and CDR2 is LQKENI. DNA for the CDR3: TGTGCCAGCTCCCTGACCGACCATAGGGCGAGGACTGAAGCTTTCTTT. Encoded protein: CASSLTDHRARTEAFF.

The V gene is TRBV9, the J gene TRBJ2-5; 8 bases agree with TRBD2. The CDR3 runs to 15 residues. CDR1 and CDR2 from the germline V gene are SGDLS and YYNGEE. The J segment lost 4 bases and the V segment lost 0 bases, leaving 5 bases of the junction unmatched. This CDR3 is CASSVGVSGTETQYF. The CDR3 DNA follows: TGTGCCAGCAGCGTAGGGGTTAGCGGGACAGAGACCCAGTACTTC.

This chain uses TRBV28 with TRBJ2-5, with TRBD1 matching 7 bases. The CDR3 is 13 amino acids. CDR1 is MDHEN and CDR2 is SYDVKM in the germline V gene. With V trimmed by 8 bases and J by 5 bases, 8 bases remained unmatched. The CDR3: CASRPGGVETQYF. CDR3 DNA sequence: TGTGCCAGCCGGCCAGGGGGAGTGGAGACCCAGTACTTC.

This chain links TRBV5-1 with TRBJ2-6, with D unresolved. This CDR3 region has 13 residues. CDR1 is SGHRS and CDR2 is YFSETQ in the germline V gene. The V and J ends lost 1 base and 2 bases respectively, with 1 base between them. In DNA, the CDR3 is TGCGCCAGCAGCTTGCCTGGGGCCAACGTCCTGACTTTC. Protein: CASSLPGANVLTF.

As for this clone: The junction departs from the called germline gene at one end, perhaps through a read error. This sequence joins TRBV20-1 and TRBJ2-1; 8 positions agree with TRBD2. Germline CDR1 DFQATT, CDR2 SNEGSKA (reference sequence). The CDR3 loop spans 11 amino acids. The CDR3 bases are TGCAGTGCTAACCCCGGGACTAGTATCATCTTC. This sequence encodes CSANPGTSIIF.

CDR3 DNA: TGTGCCAGCAGTTCCCTCGGGAACCCCTACAATGAGCAGTTCTTC. Encoded protein: CASSSLGNPYNEQFF. J is TRBJ2-1 and V is TRBV27; D is possibly TRBD2 (5 bases). V shed 4 bases and J shed 2 bases, with 12 bases lying between them. The CDR3 loop spans 15 amino acids. From germline, CDR1 is MNHEY and CDR2 SMNVEV (reference sequence).

This clone was seen once. J is TRBJ2-3 and V is TRBV29-1, with D possibly TRBD2 on 6 matching bases. The germline CDR1 and CDR2 sequences are SQVTM and ANQGSEA. The CDR3 contains 13 residues. Deletions cut 8 bases from V and 0 bases from J, with 12 bases between. The CDR3 DNA reads TGCAGCTACTTGGAGGGAAGCACAGATACGCAGTATTTT. Its translation: CSYLEGSTDTQYF.

This clone was recorded only once. This chain uses TRBV7-2 with TRBJ2-4; a possible D gene is TRBD2 (5 bases). The CDR3 extends over 13 amino acids. Trimming stripped 4 bases from V and 3 bases from J, with 7 bases between. Germline V gives CDR1 SGHTA, CDR2 FQGNSA. The DNA for the CDR3 is TGTGCCAGCAGCTCAGGACTCAAAAACATTCAGTACTTC. Residues: CASSSGLKNIQYF.

The genes are TRBV19 and TRBJ2-5, with 7 positions matching TRBD2. The trim removed 6 bases at V and 4 bases at J, leaving 5 bases unmatched. The germline V gene encodes CDR1 LNHDA and CDR2 SQIVND (reference sequence). The CDR3 is made up of 13 amino acids. Here the CDR3 DNA reads TGTGCCAGTAGCCCGACTAGCTTAGAGACCCAGTACTTC. Protein sequence: CASSPTSLETQYF.

This sequence joins TRBV9 and TRBJ1-4, with 9 bases lining up with TRBD1. The CDR3 contains 16 residues. Per germline, CDR1 SGDLS and CDR2 YYNGEE. V lost 3 bases and J lost 2; bases outside the gene matches: 5. The CDR3 nucleotides read TGTGCCAGCAGCGCGGACAGGGGAACGACTAATGAAAAACTGTTTTTT. This gives the protein CASSADRGTTNEKLFF. The full variable domain, in which reference TRBV9 and TRBJ1-4 provide the parts outside the CDR3, is DSGVTQTPKHLITATGQRVTLRCSPRSGDLSVYWYQQSLDQGLQFLIQYYNGEERAKGNILERFSAQQFPDLHSELNLSSLELGDSALYFCASSADRGTTNEKLFFGSGTQLSVL.